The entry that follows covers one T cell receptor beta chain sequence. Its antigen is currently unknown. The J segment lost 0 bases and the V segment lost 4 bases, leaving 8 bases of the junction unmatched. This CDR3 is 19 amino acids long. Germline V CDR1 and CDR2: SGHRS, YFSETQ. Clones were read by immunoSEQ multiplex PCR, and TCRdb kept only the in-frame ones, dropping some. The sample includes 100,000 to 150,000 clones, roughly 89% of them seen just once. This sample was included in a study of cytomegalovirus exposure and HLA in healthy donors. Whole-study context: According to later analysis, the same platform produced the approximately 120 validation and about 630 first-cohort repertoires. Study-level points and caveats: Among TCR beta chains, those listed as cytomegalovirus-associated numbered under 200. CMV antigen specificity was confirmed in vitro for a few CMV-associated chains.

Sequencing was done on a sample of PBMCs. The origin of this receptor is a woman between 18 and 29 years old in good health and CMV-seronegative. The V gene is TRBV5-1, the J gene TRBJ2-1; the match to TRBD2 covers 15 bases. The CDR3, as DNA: TGCGCCAGCAGCCCGGGACTAGCGGGAGGAAAAAGCTCCTACAATGAGCAGTTCTTC. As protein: CASSPGLAGGKSSYNEQFF.